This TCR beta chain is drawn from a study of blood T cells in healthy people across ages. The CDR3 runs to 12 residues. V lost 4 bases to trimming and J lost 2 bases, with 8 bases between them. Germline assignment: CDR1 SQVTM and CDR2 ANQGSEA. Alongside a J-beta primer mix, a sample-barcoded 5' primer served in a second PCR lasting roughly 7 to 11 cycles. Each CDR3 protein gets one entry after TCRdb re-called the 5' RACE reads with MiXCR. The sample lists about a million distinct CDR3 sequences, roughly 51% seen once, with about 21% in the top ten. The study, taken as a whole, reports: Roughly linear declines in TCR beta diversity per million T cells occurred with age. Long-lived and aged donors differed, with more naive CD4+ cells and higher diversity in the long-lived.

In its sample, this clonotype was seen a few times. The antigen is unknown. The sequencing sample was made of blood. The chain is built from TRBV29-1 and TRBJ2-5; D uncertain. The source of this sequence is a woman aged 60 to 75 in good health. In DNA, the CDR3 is TGCAGCGTTGGTGGGCGTCAAGAGACCCAGTACTTC. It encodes CSVGGRQETQYF.